Below, one T cell receptor (beta chain) is given with its context. Germline assignment: CDR1 SGHNT and CDR2 YYREEE (reference sequence). V lost 4 bases, J lost 2 bases, and 10 bases lay in between. The CDR3 runs to 13 residues. This entry belongs to a study of blood T cell repertoires in COVID-19. The wider study: Samples representing acute and convalescent COVID-19 were sourced from the United States, Italy and Spain. The cDNA or gDNA used as material had been derived from T cells, B-cell-depleted T cells, or PBMCs.

Clones were read by immunoSEQ multiplex PCR, and TCRdb kept only the in-frame ones, dropping some. The sample gives some 210,000 clones, around 80% of which show up once; 4.3% is in the top ten. Participants reported their clinical history, and cohort assignment relied on those reports. This clonotype originated in a man aged 25 to 40 with acute COVID-19. Sequencing was carried out using PBMCs or T cells enriched from blood (not recorded which). This chain links TRBV5-4 with TRBJ2-7; TRBD1 might be the D (5 bases). The CDR3 loop reads CASSQRQPYEQYF. CDR3 bases: TGTGCCAGCAGCCAACGACAGCCCTACGAGCAGTACTTC.